The sequence of this T cell receptor beta chain was determined in a study of OX40 agonist ivuxolimab in advanced cancers. Study overall: Every 2 weeks, patients got intravenous ivuxolimab at one of six dose levels (0.01-10 mg/kg). Mean age roughly 65 years, range 23 to 79; 82.7% male.

The protocol was immunoSEQ multiplex PCR, while the TCRdb copy is restricted to in-frame clones and leaves out a portion. This table holds 72,000 or so clones, 70% to 85% found once. This clone was seen just once. From germline, CDR1 is MDHEN and CDR2 SYDVKM. This CDR3 is 13 amino acids long. J was trimmed by 6 bases and V by 6 bases; bases with no gene match: 4. Patients who had autoimmune disease history or got systemic immunosuppression were left out. Sample: CD4+ or CD8+ T cells sorted from blood, taken in a trial of the OX40 agonist ivuxolimab. The origin of this receptor is an adult with an advanced solid tumor such as melanoma, head and neck, liver or kidney cancer. J is TRBJ2-5 and V is TRBV28; 10 bases fit TRBD2. The CDR3 reads CASRASGGKTQYF. CDR3 coding DNA: TGTGCCAGCAGGGCTAGCGGGGGTAAGACCCAGTACTTC.